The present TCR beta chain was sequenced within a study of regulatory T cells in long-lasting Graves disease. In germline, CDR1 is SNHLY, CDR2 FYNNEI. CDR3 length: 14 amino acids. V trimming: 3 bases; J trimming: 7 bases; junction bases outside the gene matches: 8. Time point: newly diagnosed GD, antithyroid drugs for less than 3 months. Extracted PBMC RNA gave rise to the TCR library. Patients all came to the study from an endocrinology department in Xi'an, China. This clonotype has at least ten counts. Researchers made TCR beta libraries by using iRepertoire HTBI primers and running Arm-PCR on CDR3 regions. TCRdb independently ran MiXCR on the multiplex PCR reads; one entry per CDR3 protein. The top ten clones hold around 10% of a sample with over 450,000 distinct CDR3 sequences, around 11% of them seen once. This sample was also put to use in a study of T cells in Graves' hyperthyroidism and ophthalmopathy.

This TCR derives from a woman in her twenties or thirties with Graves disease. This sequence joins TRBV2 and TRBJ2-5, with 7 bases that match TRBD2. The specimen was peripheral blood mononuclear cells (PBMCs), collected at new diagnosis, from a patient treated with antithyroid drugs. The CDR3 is CASSDRGAGVTQYF. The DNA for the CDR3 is TGTGCCAGCAGTGATAGGGGCGCGGGGGTGACCCAGTACTTC.